The subject of this entry is one T cell receptor (beta chain). Produced via immunoSEQ multiplex PCR; TCRdb's table is partial and in-frame only. This table has roughly 39,000 clones, around 91% appearing once. This record comes from a study of T cell changes during pregnancy in multiple sclerosis. Per germline, CDR1 SGHTA and CDR2 FQGNSA. V shed 2 bases and J shed 2 bases, with 5 bases lying between them. The CDR3 runs 13 residues. This clonotype was sampled from a female donor with multiple sclerosis, enrolled in a pregnancy study. The specimen was CD4+ T cells from peripheral blood mononuclear cells, collected before pregnancy. The rearrangement links TRBV7-2 to TRBJ2-3; D gene unclear. The CDR3 nucleotides are TGTGCCAGCAGCTTATATTTCACAGATACGCAGTATTTT. Protein: CASSLYFTDTQYF.